This TCR beta chain stems from a study of blood T cells in healthy people across ages. Broader study findings: Long-lived donors carried more naive CD4+ cells and greater diversity than aged donors.

Donors were systemically healthy Caucasian individuals from Russia aged roughly 6 to 95 years. This clonotype was seen ten or more times. Its antigen remains unknown. Using a J-beta primer mix together with a sample-barcoded 5' primer, a second PCR was run for roughly 6 to 12 cycles. Tagging of each cDNA molecule was performed by a template-switch adaptor with 12 random nucleotides. Every sample returned 2.5 million or more CDR3-containing paired-end reads. A single record per CDR3 protein comes from TCRdb applying MiXCR to the 5' RACE reads. The data hold more than 800,000 distinct CDR3 sequences, with 25% to 30% observed a single time. V was clipped by 5 bases and J by 7 bases, with 15 bases between them. This CDR3 has 14 residues. Germline-derived CDR1 and CDR2 are SGHTA and FQGNSA.

Sequencing used blood. The receptor comes from a woman over 75 in good health. V is TRBV7-2 and J is TRBJ2-1, with D possibly matching TRBD2 (5 bases). As DNA, the CDR3 is TGTGCCAGCAGCCTAGTAACCGGGGTAAATGAGCAGTTCTTC. As protein: CASSLVTGVNEQFF.